This T cell receptor (beta chain) was captured in a study of T cell responses to AZD1222 COVID-19 vaccine. General study findings and limits: Among the donors, most were white British and more were female, and clonal diversity was possibly underestimated. Nearly half of spike-specific TCRs reportedly target unmutated variant regions.

Only in-frame clones appear in the TCRdb table, and some are missing; sequencing was by immunoSEQ multiplex PCR. The sample shows around 65,000 clones, 83% of them seen only once. Concerning this clone: Its antigen remains unidentified.

Germline CDR1 and CDR2: GTSNPN and SVGIG (reference sequence). V gave up 0 bases and J gave up 4 bases, with 9 bases separating them. The CDR3 length is 13 residues. Sequences were derived from peripheral blood, sampled 28 days after the second AZD1222 dose. This chain connects TRBV30 to TRBJ1-1; D may be TRBD1 (6 bases). The sequence derives from an adult who received the AZD1222 COVID-19 vaccine. CDR3 in DNA: TGTGCCTGGAGTGTTAACAGGGTCACTGAAGCTTTCTTT. This codes for CAWSVNRVTEAFF. The entire variable domain, with the rest obtained from reference TRBV30 and TRBJ1-1, is as follows: SQTIHQWPATLVQPVGSPLSLECTVEGTSNPNLYWYRQAAGRGLQLLFYSVGIGQISSEVPQNLSASRPQDRQFILSSKKLLLSDSGFYLCAWSVNRVTEAFFGQGTRLTVV.